This T cell receptor beta chain came from a study of OX40 agonist ivuxolimab in advanced cancers. The CDR3 is 17 amino acids. Looked up from germline, CDR1 is LGHNT and CDR2 is FRNRAP. Trimming removed 0 bases at V and 1 base at J, with 13 bases between. TCRdb's copy holds only in-frame clones and misses some; the assay was immunoSEQ multiplex PCR. The sample has around 80,000 clones, 65% to 90% seen once. The V and J genes are TRBV12-5 and TRBJ2-1; D gene ambiguous. This sequence originates from an adult with an advanced solid tumor such as melanoma, head and neck, liver or kidney cancer. The starting material was CD4+ or CD8+ T cells sorted from blood, obtained in a trial of the OX40 agonist ivuxolimab. CDR3 residues: CASGLVLGQPSYNEQFF. Written as DNA, the CDR3 is TGTGCTAGTGGTTTGGTATTGGGCCAGCCATCCTACAATGAGCAGTTCTTC.